Below are 21 T cell receptor beta chains sequenced from a single sample in a study. TCRdb reprocessed the 5' RACE reads via MiXCR and lists one record per CDR3 protein. The sample records about 60,000 distinct CDR3 sequences, under 35% being singletons. What was sequenced was tumor-infiltrating naive CD4+ T cells sorted from the breast tumor. Sample subset: naive CD4+ T cells, CD4+CD45RA+CD25-. The receptors were gathered from a female donor with breast cancer.

With regard to this clonotype: The junction and the germline gene differ at one end; a read error may be behind it. The DNA for the CDR3 is TGTGCCAGCAGGGGGCAGAATAATTCACCCCTCTACTTT. Translation: CASRGQNNSPLYF. The chain uses TRBV7-2 and TRBJ1-6; possible D gene TRBD1, 5 bases. Germline V lookup: CDR1 SGHTA, CDR2 FQGNSA. This CDR3 has 13 amino acids.

Only one count was recorded for this clonotype. This sequence joins TRBV28 and TRBJ1-2, with D unclear. The germline V and J ends were trimmed by 7 bases and 4 bases, with 13 bases remaining between them. CDR1 and CDR2 from the germline V gene are MDHEN and SYDVKM. The CDR3 totals 13 residues. As DNA, the CDR3 is TGTGCCAGCACCCAACGCCGGGTCTATGGCTACACCTTC. It is translated as CASTQRRVYGYTF.

This clonotype was picked up a small number of times. The chain employs TRBV20-1 and TRBJ2-1; the D gene is possibly TRBD2 (5 bases). The CDR3 has 14 amino acids. Trimming removed 1 base from V and 5 bases from J, with 12 bases in between. The germline CDR1 and CDR2 sequences are DFQATT and SNEGSKA (reference sequence). CDR3 nucleotide sequence: TGCAGTGCTAGAGGTACTGGGAGAAACAATGAGCAGTTCTTC. Its protein is CSARGTGRNNEQFF.

This chain connects TRBV5-1 to TRBJ2-7; 7 bases agree with TRBD2. This CDR3 is built from 14 residues. CDR1 and CDR2 from the germline V gene are SGHRS and YFSETQ. V was clipped by 0 bases and J by 5 bases; unmatched bases: 5. The CDR3 loop is CASSLAAGRDEQYF. DNA for the CDR3: TGCGCCAGCAGCTTGGCGGCAGGGAGGGACGAGCAGTACTTC.

This clonotype was observed a handful of times. V is TRBV6-2 or TRBV6-3 and J is TRBJ1-2, with 7 bases fitting TRBD1. The CDR3 contains 16 residues. The V gene end was trimmed by 2 bases and the J gene end by 10 bases; junction bases not matched to a gene: 16. The germline gives CDR1 MNHEY, CDR2 SVGEGT. CDR3 nucleotide sequence: TGTGCCAGCAGTTACCCCCTCGGACAGGAATATGGCTACTACACCTTC. It encodes CASSYPLGQEYGYYTF.

The genes are TRBV7-2 and TRBJ2-7; no firm D call. Between the trimmed V and J ends, which lost 4 bases and 7 bases, there was a span of 14 bases. From germline, CDR1 is SGHTA and CDR2 FQGNSA. The CDR3 is made up of 13 amino acids. The DNA of the CDR3 is TGTGCCAGCAGCTCCTTCCCAGGCGCGGAGCAGTACTTC. As protein: CASSSFPGAEQYF.

The chain has TRBV20-1 and TRBJ2-5; 10 bases agree with TRBD2. Looked up from germline, CDR1 is DFQATT and CDR2 is SNEGSKA (reference sequence). V lost 1 base to trimming and J lost 7 bases; unmatched junction nucleotides: 9. The CDR3 covers 15 residues. CDR3 DNA: TGCAGTGCTAGAGGGCCTAGCGGGAGTGGCGGGACCCAGTACTTC. Translation gives CSARGPSGSGGTQYF.

To note about this clonotype: No conserved phenylalanine or tryptophan ends this CDR3, so it is likely a read error. The genes are TRBV9 and TRBJ2-1, with TRBD2 matching over 8 bases. The CDR3 sequence is 17 residues long. Germline lookup yields CDR1 SGDLS and CDR2 YYNGEE. Losses at the gene ends were 2 bases for V and 7 bases for J; bases not matched to a gene: 14. The CDR3 loop reads CASSVSGGGNNLNEQFL. CDR3 sequence (DNA): TGTGCCAGCAGCGTTAGTGGCGGGGGGAATAATTTGAATGAGCAGTTCCTC.

This clonotype came up once. V usage is TRBV18 and J usage is TRBJ2-5; D tentatively fits TRBD1 or TRBD2 (5 bases each). Germline values: CDR1 KGHSH, CDR2 LQKENI. The CDR3 length is 14 residues. The V gene lost 5 bases and the J gene lost 2 bases, with 12 bases spanning the gap. CDR3 sequence reads: CASSLTGRQETQYF. The CDR3 nucleotides are TGTGCCAGCTCATTAACGGGACGACAAGAGACCCAGTACTTC.

V is TRBV12-3 or TRBV12-4 and J is TRBJ1-1, with TRBD1 as a possible D gene (5 bases). This CDR3 region has 17 residues. Deletions cut 0 bases from V and 0 bases from J, with 14 bases between. CDR3 amino acids: CASSLARGRFMNTEAFF. The CDR3 DNA reads as TGTGCCAGCAGTTTAGCGCGGGGGAGATTCATGAACACTGAAGCTTTCTTT.

This clonotype showed up many times. The rearrangement uses TRBV18 and TRBJ2-3, with a weak D call TRBD1 (6 bases). V lost 5 bases and J lost 2, with 17 bases in between. Germline V gives CDR1 KGHSH, CDR2 LQKENI. This CDR3 is built from 16 residues. CDR3 amino acids: CASSDRRDTYTDTQYF. CDR3 DNA sequence: TGTGCCAGCTCAGACAGACGGGACACTTACACAGATACGCAGTATTTT.

This clonotype was seen a handful of times. V and J are TRBV12-3 or TRBV12-4 and TRBJ1-1; D gene unclear. This CDR3 spans 13 amino acids. Trimming took 6 bases from V and 7 from J, leaving 15 bases between them. Written as DNA, the CDR3 is TGTGCCAGCAGCCGCGAAGGCTCTGGTGAAGCTTTCTTT. Protein sequence: CASSREGSGEAFF.

This clonotype has a count of ten or more. This rearrangement joins TRBV5-1 to TRBJ1-3, with D possibly matching TRBD1 (5 bases). Germline V gene data show CDR1 as SGHRS and CDR2 as YFSETQ. The CDR3 contains 15 residues. Trimming pared 3 bases from V and 0 bases from J, leaving 10 bases between. CDR3 bases: TGCGCCAGCAGCTCAACAGGCGCCTCTGGAAACACCATATATTTT. The encoded protein is CASSSTGASGNTIYF.

The J gene is TRBJ2-7, the V gene TRBV28; D not certain. Germline V gene lookup returns CDR1 MDHEN and CDR2 SYDVKM. The CDR3 has 12 residues. Trimming took off 3 bases at V and 3 bases at J, with 6 bases between the two ends. For the CDR3, the DNA is TGTGCCAGCAGTTTCCAGAACTACGAGCAGTACTTC. This encodes CASSFQNYEQYF. Filled out from reference TRBV28 and TRBJ2-7, the complete variable domain reads DVKVTQSSRYLVKRTGEKVFLECVQDMDHENMFWYRQDPGLGLRLIYFSYDVKMKEKGDIPEGYSVSREKKERFSLILESASTNQTSMYLCASSFQNYEQYFGPGTRLTVT.

As to this clonotype: This may arise from a read error, as a much more abundant clone is one base away. The CDR3 DNA is TGTGCCCGCAGAGATACAGGGGTTGGGACTGAAGCTTTCTTT. Amino acids: CARRDTGVGTEAFF. V gene TRBV14 combines with J gene TRBJ1-1; 7 bases align to TRBD1. The CDR3 has 14 amino acids. Germline CDR1 and CDR2: SGHDN and FVKESK.

This clonotype was detected a few times. This may arise from a read error, as a much more abundant clone is one base away. The rearrangement uses TRBV29-1 and TRBJ2-3; D remains unclear. Per the germline V gene, CDR1 is SQVTM and CDR2 is ANQGSEA. The CDR3 contains 14 residues. V lost 7 bases and J 2 bases, leaving 16 bases between the germline ends. This CDR3 is CSARWLGSTDTQYF. The CDR3 DNA sequence: TGCAGCGCTCGATGGTTGGGGTCCACAGATACGCAGTATTTT.

The chain carries TRBV7-8 and TRBJ2-2; TRBD2 is a possible D gene (7 bases). The ends were cut back, 8 bases at V and 4 bases at J, with 17 bases in the middle. The V gene's germline CDR1 is SGHVS and CDR2 FQNEAQ. The CDR3 loop spans 15 amino acids. The CDR3 region has the DNA TGTGCCAGCGCCTCTCGGGGGGCGAGCACCGGGGAGCTGTTTTTT. It is translated as CASASRGASTGELFF.

This clonotype was detected a few times. This chain links TRBV7-8 with TRBJ2-1; TRBD2 matches 7 bases. In germline, CDR1 is SGHVS, CDR2 FQNEAQ. The CDR3 is made up of 14 amino acids. The J segment lost 8 bases and the V segment lost 3 bases, leaving 7 bases of the junction unmatched. CDR3: CASSLVGGPYEQFF. CDR3 nucleotide sequence: TGTGCCAGCAGCTTGGTGGGAGGGCCGTATGAGCAGTTCTTC.

This clonotype was picked up a small number of times. The rearrangement uses TRBV27 and TRBJ2-1, with D possibly TRBD1 on 6 matching bases. The CDR3 is 15 residues long. CDR1 MNHEY and CDR2 SMNVEV come from the germline V gene (reference sequence). Trimming cost V 3 bases and J 7 bases, with 16 bases left between them. CDR3 region: CASSLGRGRLNEQFF. In DNA form, the CDR3 reads TGTGCCAGCAGTTTGGGCAGGGGCAGACTAAATGAGCAGTTCTTC.

This clonotype was counted between two and nine times. This chain connects TRBV9 to TRBJ2-3; D not resolved. V was shortened by 2 bases and J by 0 bases, with 25 bases between the two germline ends. The V gene's germline CDR1 is SGDLS and CDR2 YYNGEE. The CDR3 runs to 20 residues. The CDR3 spells CASSVPPVSPSSPSTDTQYF. The DNA for the CDR3 is TGTGCCAGCAGCGTCCCCCCGGTTAGCCCGAGTTCCCCTAGCACAGATACGCAGTATTTT.

This clonotype showed up many times. The CDR3 DNA reads as TGCGCCAGCAGCCTAGCCGATGAGCAGTTCTTC. Its translation is CASSLADEQFF. The chain employs TRBV5-1 and TRBJ2-1, with a possible D match to TRBD2 (5 bases). Germline V gene data show CDR1 as SGHRS and CDR2 as YFSETQ. CDR3 length equals 11 residues. V lost 4 bases to trimming and J lost 8 bases, with 7 bases between them.